The 21 T cell receptor beta chains given below trace back to one sample, sequenced in a study of human T cells and chemical hapten exposure. The time point is: pre-sensitization, week 0. Treatment here: therapeutic diphenylcyclopropenone sensitization with weekly scalp DPC. One entry per CDR3 protein, called by TCRdb with MiXCR from the RACE reads. The repertoire holds under 90,000 distinct CDR3 sequences, 8% to 10% seen once, with approximately 3.9% in the top ten. The material was whole blood, obtained in connection with sensitization to the hapten diphenylcyclopropenone (DPC). The receptors originated from a woman aged 40 to 50 with alopecia areata. Some clones in this sample may be carry-over from other donors' samples.

This clonotype has at least ten counts. This chain connects TRBV12-3 or TRBV12-4 to TRBJ1-5; TRBD1 agrees at 8 bases. With V trimmed by 6 bases and J by 6 bases, 10 bases remained unmatched. The CDR3 length is 15 residues. The CDR3 loop reads CASRAGQGWSQPQHF. CDR3 DNA sequence: TGTGCCAGCAGGGCCGGACAGGGCTGGAGTCAGCCCCAGCATTTT.

This clonotype was recorded a few times. V is TRBV7-8 and J is TRBJ1-2; D ambiguous. The CDR3 runs to 14 residues. The germline V gene encodes CDR1 SGHVS and CDR2 FQNEAQ. Trimming pared 1 base from V and 4 bases from J, leaving 10 bases between. The CDR3 protein is CASSLDRRTYGYTF. The CDR3 nucleotides are TGTGCCAGCAGCTTAGACCGGCGAACCTATGGCTACACCTTC.

Many counts were recorded for this clonotype. The chain links TRBV5-1 to TRBJ1-1; possible D gene TRBD1, 6 bases. The V gene lost 3 bases and the J gene lost 5 bases, with 11 bases spanning the gap. There are 13 residues in the CDR3. The V gene's germline CDR1 is SGHRS and CDR2 YFSETQ. The DNA of the CDR3 is TGCGCCAGCAGCTCGGACAGACAAACTGAAGCTTTCTTT. This encodes CASSSDRQTEAFF.

Concerning this clonotype itself: A read error is possible here, since a much larger clone lies one base away. The chain is built from TRBV6-6 and TRBJ1-1; the D is unclear. The CDR3 totals 15 residues. Looked up from germline, CDR1 is MNHNY and CDR2 is SVGAGI (reference sequence). The chain's CDR3 is CASSYSPTGSTKAFF. Here the CDR3 DNA reads TGTGCCAGCAGTTACTCGCCGACGGGCTCCACTAAAGCTTTCTTT.

Ten or more counts support this clonotype. The chain combines TRBV6-2 or TRBV6-3 with TRBJ1-2; tentative D call: TRBD1 (5 bases). V was trimmed by 6 bases and J by 4 bases, leaving 15 bases between them. The CDR3 is made up of 14 amino acids. Germline loops: CDR1 MNHEY, CDR2 SVGEGT. DNA for the CDR3: TGTGCCAGCAGGAAGCAGGGCCGGGTCTATGGCTACACCTTC. Amino acids: CASRKQGRVYGYTF.

The rearrangement uses TRBV6-2 or TRBV6-3 and TRBJ2-1; a weak D match, TRBD1 (6 bases). Germline assignment: CDR1 MNHEY and CDR2 SVGEGT. Trimming removed 9 bases at V and 7 bases at J, with 19 bases between. The CDR3 consists of 14 residues. In DNA form, the CDR3 reads TGTGCCAGTGCCCCCGTGGGGGCCCGGAATGAGCAGTTCTTC. This encodes CASAPVGARNEQFF.

V gene TRBV2 combines with J gene TRBJ1-3; D gene ambiguous. This CDR3 comprises 13 residues. CDR1 SNHLY and CDR2 FYNNEI come from the germline V gene. V lost 7 bases and J 0 bases, leaving 7 bases between the germline ends. This CDR3 reads CASMVDSGNTIYF. The CDR3 bases are TGTGCCAGCATGGTAGACTCTGGAAACACCATATATTTT.

This clonotype has more than one count but fewer than ten. V and J are TRBV2 and TRBJ1-5; D is unresolved. Germline values: CDR1 SNHLY, CDR2 FYNNEI. V lost 4 bases, J lost 6 bases, and 16 bases lay in between. The CDR3 sequence is 15 residues long. Written as DNA, the CDR3 is TGTGCCAGCAGTGGGGCGGGAAGGTACGGTCAGCCCCAGCATTTT. It encodes CASSGAGRYGQPQHF.

The chain combines TRBV3-1 with TRBJ2-1; 8 bases align to TRBD2. The CDR3 is 15 amino acids. J gave up 3 bases and V 4 bases, and 5 bases lay outside the gene matches. CDR1 is LGHDT and CDR2 is YNNKEL in the germline V gene (reference sequence). The CDR3 reads CASSPQRGLYNEQFF. CDR3 nucleotide sequence: TGTGCCAGCAGCCCCCAGCGGGGGCTCTACAATGAGCAGTTCTTC.

The table lists this clonotype with a few counts. This sequence joins TRBV30 and TRBJ1-1; D might be TRBD1 (5 bases). CDR3 length equals 13 residues. Germline CDR1 is GTSNPN and CDR2 is SVGIG (reference sequence). V shed 1 base and J shed 5 bases, with 11 bases lying between them. The CDR3: CAWSGQGGTEAFF. The CDR3 coding sequence is TGTGCCTGGAGTGGGCAGGGCGGAACTGAAGCTTTCTTT.

In its sample, this clonotype was seen many times. The rearrangement links TRBV12-3 or TRBV12-4 to TRBJ1-4; weak D call: TRBD1 (5 bases). The V end was cut by 8 bases, the J end by 14 bases, with 21 bases between. The CDR3 is made up of 13 amino acids. Here the CDR3 DNA reads TGTGCCAGCGGGGCGGTTCCCGTTCCAAGGCTGTTTTTT. It specifies CASGAVPVPRLFF.

This clonotype was counted ten times or more. The chain has TRBV5-6 and TRBJ1-2; D might be TRBD1 (6 bases). Germline CDR1 and CDR2: SGHDT and YYEEEE. The V end was cut by 5 bases, the J end by 3 bases, with 8 bases between. The CDR3 loop spans 12 amino acids. The CDR3 nucleotides read TGTGCCAGCAGTAACAGGGACTATGGCTACACCTTC. Protein product: CASSNRDYGYTF.

The chain joins TRBV18 to TRBJ1-5; 11 bases align to TRBD1. Germline assignment: CDR1 KGHSH and CDR2 LQKENI. V lost 5 bases, J lost 7 bases, and 4 bases stayed unmatched. CDR3 length equals 14 residues. CDR3 coding DNA: TGTGCCAGCTCAGGACAGGGGGCCGAGCAGCCCCAGCATTTT. This translates into CASSGQGAEQPQHF.

This clonotype showed up many times. The CDR3 nucleotides are TGTGCCAGCAGCTTAGCCCCCCTCGCGGGGGGGCTCTACAATGAGCAGTTCTTC. It encodes CASSLAPLAGGLYNEQFF. The J gene is TRBJ2-1, the V gene TRBV7-8, with 9 positions matching TRBD2. The J segment lost 3 bases and the V segment lost 0 bases, leaving 9 bases of the junction unmatched. Germline V gives CDR1 SGHVS, CDR2 FQNEAQ. CDR3 length equals 18 residues.

The table lists this clonotype with many counts. The chain is built from TRBV7-2 and TRBJ2-7, with D possibly TRBD1 on 6 matching bases. The ends were cut back, 1 base at V and 0 bases at J, with 13 bases in the middle. The CDR3 runs to 16 residues. CDR1 is SGHTA and CDR2 is FQGNSA in the germline V gene. The CDR3, as DNA: TGTGCCAGCAGCTTAGTACCAGGGGCCCGCTCCTACGAGCAGTACTTC. It specifies CASSLVPGARSYEQYF.

There are a few counts of this clonotype. The CDR3 is CASSPGTGTYNEQFF. CDR3 nucleotide sequence: TGTGCCAGCAGCCCCGGGACAGGTACCTACAATGAGCAGTTCTTC. This chain joins TRBV6-2 or TRBV6-3 and TRBJ2-1, with 8 bases aligning to TRBD1. Germline loops: CDR1 MNHEY, CDR2 SVGEGT. The CDR3 has 15 residues. The V and J ends lost 6 bases and 2 bases, in that order; junction bases with no gene match: 6.

This clonotype was seen ten or more times. For the CDR3, the DNA is TGTGCCAGCGGTCGGTTGAACACTGAAGCTTTCTTT. This sequence encodes CASGRLNTEAFF. The V call is TRBV3-1, the J call TRBJ1-1; no clear D gene. V was cut by 8 bases and J by 0 bases, with 7 bases left in between. The CDR3 spans 12 residues. Germline V CDR1 and CDR2: LGHDT, YNNKEL (reference sequence).

This clonotype was recorded at least ten times. V and J are TRBV5-1 and TRBJ1-4, with 7 bases lining up with TRBD1. The CDR3 runs 13 residues. Germline values: CDR1 SGHRS, CDR2 YFSETQ. V was clipped by 5 bases and J by 5 bases; unmatched bases: 3. The CDR3 sequence is CASSSGQNEKLFF. CDR3 bases: TGCGCCAGCAGTTCGGGACAGAATGAAAAACTGTTTTTT.

As to this clonotype: A much larger clone differs from this one at a single base, so this may be a read error. The chain has TRBV30 and TRBJ2-2, with D perhaps TRBD1 or TRBD2 (5 bases each). V was trimmed by 0 bases and J by 9 bases, leaving 14 bases between them. In germline, CDR1 is GTSNPN, CDR2 SVGIG (reference sequence). The CDR3 extends over 14 amino acids. Here the CDR3 reads CAWSVTPGARELFF. For the CDR3, the DNA is TGTGCCTGGAGTGTAACGCCCGGGGCCAGGGAGCTGTTTTTT.

This clonotype has a handful of counts. The genes are TRBV11-2 and TRBJ2-7, with D unresolved. The CDR3 consists of 13 residues. CDR1 and CDR2 from the germline V gene are SGHAT and FQNNGV. Trimming removed 3 bases from V and 5 bases from J, with 11 bases in between. The CDR3 protein is CASSLVDTNEQYF. In nucleotides, the CDR3 is TGTGCCAGCAGCTTGGTCGACACGAACGAGCAGTACTTC.

This clonotype has a handful of counts. The chain joins TRBV10-3 to TRBJ2-3; 7 bases match TRBD1. J gave up 0 bases and V 4 bases, and 4 bases lay outside the gene matches. Germline V gives CDR1 ENHRY, CDR2 SYGVKD. CDR3 length equals 15 residues. The CDR3 region is CAISGGRGSTDTQYF. The CDR3 DNA reads as TGTGCCATCAGTGGGGGCAGGGGGAGCACAGATACGCAGTATTTT.